This T cell receptor (beta chain) was found in a study of cytomegalovirus exposure and HLA in healthy donors. Only in-frame clones appear in the TCRdb table, and some are missing; sequencing was by immunoSEQ multiplex PCR. The sample consists of some 130,000 clones, 94% of them appearing once. General study results and limits: The study designated 150 or so TCR beta chains cytomegalovirus-associated. Three CMV-associated chains proved CMV antigen-specific in vitro.

Germline V gene lookup returns CDR1 MNHEY and CDR2 SVGAGI. V was cut by 8 bases and J by 1 base, with 14 bases left in between. The CDR3 is 14 residues long. As for this clone: Its matching antigen is unknown. Distinct nucleotide sequences in the sample also encode this CDR3.

The TCR originated in a young man in good health and CMV-seropositive. This chain connects TRBV6-5 to TRBJ1-2, with TRBD1 as a possible D gene (6 bases). The sequencing sample was made of PBMCs. The CDR3: CASWGGSINYGYTF. The CDR3 DNA follows: TGTGCCAGCTGGGGGGGCAGTATTAACTATGGCTACACCTTC.